This T cell receptor (beta chain) originates from a study of CD8+ T cells in alopecia areata. Looking at the study overall: Severity scoring for treated patients was based on the percentage of affected scalp area.

The treatment is: oral pan-JAK inhibitor, 5-10 mg twice daily. RNA was isolated and reverse transcribed to cDNA, the sequencing template. Libraries were prepared by immunoSEQ multiplex PCR; TCRdb keeps only in-frame clonotypes and omits some of them. This repertoire shows 80,000 or so clones, approximately 70% found once; its top ten account for 23%. V lost 7 bases to trimming and J lost 5 bases; unmatched junction nucleotides: 10. The CDR3 loop spans 14 amino acids. Germline V gene lookup returns CDR1 SEHNR and CDR2 FQNEAQ (reference sequence). This clonotype was sampled from a human donor with alopecia areata. The chain has TRBV7-9 and TRBJ1-1; 7 positions match TRBD1. The input for sequencing was CD8+ T cells sorted from blood, taken at week 24, from a patient treated with tofacitinib. The CDR3 nucleotides read TGTGCCAGCACCCAAGGGGGCTCGAGGACTGAAGCTTTCTTT. The encoded protein is CASTQGGSRTEAFF.